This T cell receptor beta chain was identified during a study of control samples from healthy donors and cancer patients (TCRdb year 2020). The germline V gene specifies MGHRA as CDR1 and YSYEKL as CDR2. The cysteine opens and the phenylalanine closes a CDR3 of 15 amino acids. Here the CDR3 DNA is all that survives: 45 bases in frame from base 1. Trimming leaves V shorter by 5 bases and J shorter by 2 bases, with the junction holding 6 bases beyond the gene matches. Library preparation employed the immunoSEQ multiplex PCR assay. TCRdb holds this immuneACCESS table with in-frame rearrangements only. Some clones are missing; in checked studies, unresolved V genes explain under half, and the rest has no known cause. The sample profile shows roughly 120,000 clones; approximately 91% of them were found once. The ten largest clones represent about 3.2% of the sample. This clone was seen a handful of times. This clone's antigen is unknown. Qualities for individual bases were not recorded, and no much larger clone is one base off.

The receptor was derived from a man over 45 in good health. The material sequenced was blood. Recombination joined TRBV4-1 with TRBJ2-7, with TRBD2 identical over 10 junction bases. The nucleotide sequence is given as TGCGCCAGCAGCTTTCTAGCGGGGGCCACCTACGAGCAGTACTTC. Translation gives CASSFLAGATYEQYF.